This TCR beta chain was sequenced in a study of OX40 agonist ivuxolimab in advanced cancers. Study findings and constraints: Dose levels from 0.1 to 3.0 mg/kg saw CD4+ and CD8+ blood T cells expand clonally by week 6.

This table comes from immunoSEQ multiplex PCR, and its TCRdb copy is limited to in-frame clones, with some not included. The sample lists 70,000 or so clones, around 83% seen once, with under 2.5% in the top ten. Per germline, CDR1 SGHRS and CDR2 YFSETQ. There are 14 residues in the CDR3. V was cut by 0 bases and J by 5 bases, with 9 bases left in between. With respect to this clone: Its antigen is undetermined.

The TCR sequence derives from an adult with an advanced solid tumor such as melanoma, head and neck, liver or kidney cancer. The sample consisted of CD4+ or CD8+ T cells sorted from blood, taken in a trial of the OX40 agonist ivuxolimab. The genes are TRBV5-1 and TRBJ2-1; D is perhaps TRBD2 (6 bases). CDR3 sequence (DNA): TGCGCCAGCAGCTTGGGGGCGGGGAACAATGAGCAGTTCTTC. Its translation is CASSLGAGNNEQFF.